The 32 T cell receptor beta chains reported below all come from one sample, sequenced in a study of cytomegalovirus exposure and HLA in healthy donors. 60 Vbeta and 13 Jbeta primers were used in PCR. Generated by immunoSEQ multiplex PCR, the TCRdb table keeps only in-frame clones and is missing some. The sample has around 76,000 clones, 70% seen once. Material for sequencing was PBMCs. Receptor source: a woman in her forties or fifties in good health and CMV-seropositive.

The rearrangement joins TRBV5-1 to TRBJ1-5; D is unclear. The CDR3 runs 17 residues. V was cut by 0 bases and J by 3 bases, with 16 bases left in between. CDR1 and CDR2 from the germline V gene are SGHRS and YFSETQ. The CDR3 is CASSLAGPGHANQPQHF. CDR3 nucleotides: TGCGCCAGCAGCTTGGCTGGTCCAGGTCATGCCAATCAGCCCCAGCATTTT.

The chain couples TRBV5-6 to TRBJ1-1; 9 nucleotides agree with TRBD1. CDR1 SGHDT and CDR2 YYEEEE come from the germline V gene. The CDR3 totals 14 residues. V lost 5 bases and J lost 5; bases outside the gene matches: 7. CDR3 amino acids: CASRPDRGGTEAFF. The CDR3 DNA reads TGTGCCAGCAGGCCGGACAGGGGTGGGACTGAAGCTTTCTTT. The entire variable domain, with the rest obtained from reference TRBV5-6 and TRBJ1-1, is as follows: DAGVTQSPTHLIKTRGQQVTLRCSPKSGHDTVSWYQQALGQGPQFIFQYYEEEERQRGNFPDRFSGHQFPNYSSELNVNALLLGDSALYLCASRPDRGGTEAFFGQGTRLTVV.

This clone was counted only a few times. The chain employs TRBV2 and TRBJ1-2; 8 bases map to TRBD1. Germline V gives CDR1 SNHLY, CDR2 FYNNEI. After removal of 3 bases from V and 0 bases from J, the junction contained 3 bases not matched to a gene. CDR3 length equals 15 residues. CDR3: CASSDWTGTNYGYTF. CDR3 in DNA: TGTGCCAGCAGTGATTGGACAGGGACTAACTATGGCTACACCTTC. Together with reference TRBV2 and TRBJ1-2, the CDR3 gives the full variable domain: EPEVTQTPSHQVTQMGQEVILRCVPISNHLYFYWYRQILGQKVEFLVSFYNNEISEKSEIFDDQFSVERPDGSNFTLKIRSTKLEDSAMYFCASSDWTGTNYGYTFGSGTRLTVV.

This sequence joins TRBV4-3 and TRBJ2-5; 11 bases match TRBD2. The V gene end was trimmed by 4 bases and the J gene end by 5 bases; junction bases not matched to a gene: 6. CDR3 length equals 15 residues. Germline V gives CDR1 LGHNA, CDR2 YSLEER. The CDR3 region is CASSPGLAGTETQYF. The DNA for the CDR3 is TGCGCCAGCAGCCCAGGACTAGCGGGTACGGAGACCCAGTACTTC.

The chain recombines TRBV27 with TRBJ1-4; TRBD1 matches 8 bases. V lost 0 bases, J lost 8 bases, and 8 bases stayed unmatched. The CDR3 extends over 16 amino acids. CDR1 is MNHEY and CDR2 is SMNVEV in the germline V gene (reference sequence). CDR3 DNA: TGTGCCAGCAGTTTATCGGGGACAGGACGTTACGAAAAACTGTTTTTT. Its translation: CASSLSGTGRYEKLFF. The whole variable domain, filled in from reference TRBV27 and TRBJ1-4, reads EAQVTQNPRYLITVTGKKLTVTCSQNMNHEYMSWYRQDPGLGLRQIYYSMNVEVTDKGDVPEGYKVSRKEKRNFPLILESPSPNQTSLYFCASSLSGTGRYEKLFFGSGTQLSVL.

The chain combines TRBV27 with TRBJ2-1, with 11 bases that match TRBD2. Germline V lookup: CDR1 MNHEY, CDR2 SMNVEV (reference sequence). Germline trimming cut 5 bases from V and 8 bases from J; bases unmatched to any gene: 8. The CDR3 covers 15 residues. CDR3 protein: CASSTTSGSFDEQFF. The CDR3 DNA reads as TGTGCCAGCAGTACAACTAGCGGGAGTTTCGATGAGCAGTTCTTC.

The count of this clone is one. This chain joins TRBV30 and TRBJ2-5; tentatively, D is TRBD2 (5 bases). TRBJ2-7 matches the DNA end more closely, so the J call is doubtful. The CDR3 is 13 residues long. Germline V gene sequence: CDR1 GTSNPN, CDR2 SVGIG (reference sequence). CDR3 loop: CAWSGQAGYEQYF. The CDR3 DNA follows: TGTGCCTGGAGTGGTCAGGCGGGCTACGAGCAGTACTTC.

This clone was detected only a few times. DNA of the CDR3: TGTGCCAGTAGTATCTTGCTAGCGGGCGAGCAGTACTTC. Translating it yields CASSILLAGEQYF. The chain carries TRBV19 and TRBJ2-7, with TRBD2 identical over 8 bases. Germline values: CDR1 LNHDA, CDR2 SQIVND (reference sequence). Germline trimming cut 3 bases from V and 6 bases from J; bases unmatched to any gene: 4. The CDR3 is 13 amino acids.

J is TRBJ1-4 and V is TRBV2; 9 bases match TRBD1. V was pared by 6 bases and J by 0 bases, with 8 bases of the junction left unmatched. CDR1 is SNHLY and CDR2 is FYNNEI in the germline V gene. This CDR3 is built from 17 residues. The CDR3 coding sequence is TGTGCCAGCAGAATAACAGGGGGCATCACAACTAATGAAAAACTGTTTTTT. This sequence encodes CASRITGGITTNEKLFF.

This sequence joins TRBV19 and TRBJ2-1; D gene ambiguous. V was pared by 7 bases and J by 4 bases, with 5 bases between. The V gene's germline CDR1 is LNHDA and CDR2 SQIVND (reference sequence). This CDR3 is built from 11 residues. CDR3 sequence (DNA): TGTGCCAGTACCTCGTACAATGAGCAGTTCTTC. Its translation: CASTSYNEQFF. The variable domain in full, completed from reference TRBV19 and TRBJ2-1, reads DGGITQSPKYLFRKEGQNVTLSCEQNLNHDAMYWYRQDPGQGLRLIYYSQIVNDFQKGDIAEGYSVSREKKESFPLTVTSAQKNPTAFYLCASTSYNEQFFGPGTRLTVL.

V gene TRBV13 combines with J gene TRBJ2-7; 10 positions agree with TRBD1. Trimming removed 5 bases from V and 3 bases from J; junction bases left unmatched: 13. CDR1 and CDR2 from the germline V gene are PRHDT and FYEKMQ (reference sequence). CDR3 length: 17 amino acids. Written as DNA, the CDR3 is TGTGCCAGCAGCCCTACTACGGACAGGGGGTTAGGCTACGAGCAGTACTTC. It is translated as CASSPTTDRGLGYEQYF.

This clone occurred once. The chain has TRBV2 and TRBJ2-4; D possibly corresponds to TRBD2 (5 bases). Germline V gene data show CDR1 as SNHLY and CDR2 as FYNNEI. The CDR3 is 15 amino acids. Trimming removed 4 bases from V and 3 bases from J, with 13 bases in between. Written as DNA, the CDR3 is TGTGCCAGCAGTGTGGAGGTAGCAGACAAAAACATTCAGTACTTC. Its protein product is CASSVEVADKNIQYF.

The rearrangement joins TRBV4-1 to TRBJ2-1; D is perhaps TRBD2 (5 bases). This CDR3 is 14 amino acids long. The V end lost 1 base, the J end lost 7 bases, and 11 bases lay between the germline ends. CDR1 and CDR2 from the germline V gene are MGHRA and YSYEKL. The CDR3 bases are TGCGCCAGCAGCCAAGGTATAGGGAGAAATGAGCAGTTCTTC. It encodes CASSQGIGRNEQFF.

The chain joins TRBV6-5 to TRBJ2-5, with D perhaps matching TRBD2 (5 bases). CDR3 size: 15 residues. Germline assignment: CDR1 MNHEY and CDR2 SVGAGI. Trimming shortened V by 3 bases and J by 1 base, and 12 bases separated the two germline ends. The CDR3 DNA reads as TGTGCCAGCAGTTATGCCGGGGTGGGCCAAGAGACCCAGTACTTC. Residues: CASSYAGVGQETQYF.

This chain uses TRBV7-6 with TRBJ1-1, with D perhaps TRBD1 (6 bases). V lost 0 bases and J 4 bases, leaving 12 bases between the germline ends. This CDR3 has 15 amino acids. Germline CDR1 is SGHVS and CDR2 is FNYEAQ. CDR3 DNA: TGTGCCAGCAGCTTAGCGCAGGGGCTGGGCACTGAAGCTTTCTTT. This encodes CASSLAQGLGTEAFF.

This clone has only a few counts. V gene TRBV19 combines with J gene TRBJ2-1; 7 nucleotides align to TRBD1. From germline, CDR1 is LNHDA and CDR2 SQIVND (reference sequence). V gave up 7 bases and J gave up 9 bases; unmatched junction bases: 6. This CDR3 spans 12 amino acids. The CDR3 protein is CASKGQPGEQFF. CDR3 sequence (DNA): TGTGCCAGTAAGGGACAGCCCGGTGAGCAGTTCTTC.

The chain uses TRBV5-4 and TRBJ2-2, with 9 positions matching TRBD2. The germline CDR1 and CDR2 sequences are SGHNT and YYREEE (reference sequence). J gave up 6 bases and V 4 bases, and 10 bases lay outside the gene matches. CDR3 length: 16 residues. The CDR3 DNA follows: TGTGCCAGCAGCAACATGGGACTAGCAAGGGCCGGGGAGCTGTTTTTT. It translates to CASSNMGLARAGELFF.

This clone was counted a few times. The rearrangement joins TRBV7-9 to TRBJ1-5; 11 bases line up with TRBD1. V lost 5 bases to trimming and J lost 9 bases; unmatched junction nucleotides: 12. The CDR3 runs 16 residues. In germline, CDR1 is SEHNR, CDR2 FQNEAQ (reference sequence). The CDR3 reads CASSRGVGQGVWPQHF. The CDR3 nucleotides are TGTGCCAGCAGCAGAGGGGTGGGACAGGGGGTTTGGCCCCAGCATTTT.

This clone was counted between two and nine times. V is TRBV5-5 and J is TRBJ1-1; D unresolved. V dropped 1 base and J dropped 5 bases, with 15 bases sitting between them. The CDR3 sequence is 15 residues long. Germline CDR1 reads SGHKS; CDR2 reads YYEKEE (reference sequence). CDR3 amino acids: CASSLISGSKTEAFF. The CDR3 nucleotides read TGTGCCAGCAGCTTGATTTCAGGAAGCAAGACTGAAGCTTTCTTT.

This chain links TRBV5-1 with TRBJ1-2, with 7 bases aligning to TRBD1. With V trimmed by 2 bases and J by 3 bases, 10 bases remained unmatched. Germline CDR1 SGHRS, CDR2 YFSETQ. CDR3 length: 16 residues. The chain's CDR3 is CASSLGQAAGYYGYTF. For the CDR3, the DNA is TGCGCCAGCAGCTTAGGACAGGCGGCGGGCTACTATGGCTACACCTTC.

The chain recombines TRBV4-2 with TRBJ2-3, with 12 bases fitting TRBD2. Looked up from germline, CDR1 is LGHNA and CDR2 is YNFKEQ. Losses at the gene ends were 1 base for V and 3 bases for J; bases not matched to a gene: 8. The CDR3 consists of 18 residues. CDR3 sequence: CASSQGRLAGGPTDTQYF. The CDR3 DNA is TGTGCCAGCAGCCAAGGTCGTCTAGCGGGAGGGCCGACAGATACGCAGTATTTT.

J is TRBJ1-1 and V is TRBV4-2; TRBD1 is a possible D gene (5 bases). Trimming took 0 bases from V and 5 from J, leaving 16 bases between them. The CDR3 has 16 residues. Germline-derived CDR1 and CDR2 are LGHNA and YNFKEQ. This chain's CDR3 is CASSQDWWGARTEAFF. CDR3 bases: TGTGCCAGCAGCCAAGATTGGTGGGGCGCGAGGACTGAAGCTTTCTTT.

This clone has a handful of counts. CDR3 sequence reads: CASSGGSREAFF. Written as DNA, the CDR3 is TGTGCCAGCAGTGGGGGGTCCAGGGAAGCTTTCTTT. The V call is TRBV6-5, the J call TRBJ1-1, with D possibly TRBD1 on 5 matching bases. V gave up 5 bases and J gave up 8 bases, with 12 bases separating them. The CDR3 totals 12 residues. Germline loops: CDR1 MNHEY, CDR2 SVGAGI.

The V gene is TRBV7-2, the J gene TRBJ2-1; 9 bases align to TRBD1. J gave up 6 bases and V 7 bases, and 10 bases lay outside the gene matches. Germline V gives CDR1 SGHTA, CDR2 FQGNSA. This CDR3 contains 15 residues. The CDR3 is CASTSGQGSPNEQFF. CDR3 in DNA: TGTGCCAGCACCTCGGGACAGGGATCCCCCAATGAGCAGTTCTTC.

The rearrangement uses TRBV9 and TRBJ2-7; TRBD1 aligns across 9 bases. Germline loops: CDR1 SGDLS, CDR2 YYNGEE. The CDR3 sequence is 16 residues long. J lost 3 bases, V lost 0 bases, and 7 bases had no gene match. The CDR3 bases are TGTGCCAGCAGCGTAGGGGGGGACAGGGTTGACTACGAGCAGTACTTC. This gives the protein CASSVGGDRVDYEQYF.

The genes are TRBV6-1 and TRBJ1-2; D unresolved. The CDR3 covers 11 residues. The V end lost 5 bases, the J end lost 7 bases, and 8 bases lay between the germline ends. The germline CDR1 and CDR2 sequences are MNHNS and SASEGT. Here the CDR3 reads CASSLSGGYTF. For the CDR3, the DNA is TGTGCCAGCAGTCTGTCCGGTGGCTACACCTTC.

This clone appeared a few times. Here the CDR3 DNA reads TGTGCCAGCAGCTTATTAGGACAGTTAGACACCATATATTTT. It encodes CASSLLGQLDTIYF. The V call is TRBV7-2, the J call TRBJ1-3, with D tentatively TRBD1 (6 bases). V lost 2 bases and J lost 8, with 13 bases in between. Germline CDR1 is SGHTA and CDR2 is FQGNSA. The CDR3 sequence is 14 residues long.

The chain carries TRBV7-2 and TRBJ1-2; 9 nucleotides match TRBD1. The CDR3 is 14 residues long. Looked up from germline, CDR1 is SGHTA and CDR2 is FQGNSA. V gave up 3 bases and J gave up 7 bases; unmatched junction bases: 6. CDR3 bases: TGTGCCAGCAGCTTTACAGGGGGCGCAGGTGGCTACACCTTC. It encodes CASSFTGGAGGYTF. Complete variable domain (other parts from reference TRBV7-2 and TRBJ1-2): GAGVSQSPSNKVTEKGKDVELRCDPISGHTALYWYRQSLGQGLEFLIYFQGNSAPDKSGLPSDRFSAERTGGSVSTLTIQRTQQEDSAVYLCASSFTGGAGGYTFGSGTRLTVV.

This clone has only one observation. V usage is TRBV9 and J usage is TRBJ2-3; 8 bases are shared with TRBD2. The ends lost 4 bases at V and 5 bases at J; junction bases unmatched: 12. This CDR3 contains 16 residues. The germline CDR1 and CDR2 sequences are SGDLS and YYNGEE. In nucleotides, the CDR3 is TGTGCCAGCAGCCTCACCCCCAGCGGGGGTGGAGATACGCAGTATTTT. Translation: CASSLTPSGGGDTQYF.

The CDR3 DNA reads TGCAGCGTTGTTAGCGGGGCTACCTTCACCGGGGAGCTGTTTTTT. Protein product: CSVVSGATFTGELFF. This chain uses TRBV29-1 with TRBJ2-2; 8 nucleotides match TRBD2. The length of the CDR3 is 15 residues. Germline CDR1 reads SQVTM; CDR2 reads ANQGSEA. V gave up 4 bases and J gave up 4 bases; unmatched junction bases: 8.

The chain uses TRBV27 and TRBJ2-1, with D possibly matching TRBD2 (6 bases). CDR1 and CDR2 from the germline V gene are MNHEY and SMNVEV (reference sequence). Trimming removed 5 bases from V and 8 bases from J, with 22 bases in between. The CDR3 consists of 16 residues. The CDR3 bases are TGTGCCAGCAGTCTGGAGCAGGGAGGTCGTTTTCATGAGCAGTTCTTC. Amino acid sequence: CASSLEQGGRFHEQFF.

The chain links TRBV6-5 to TRBJ1-5; 8 bases align to TRBD1. CDR1 is MNHEY and CDR2 is SVGAGI in the germline V gene. The CDR3 sequence is 15 residues long. Trimming cost V 4 bases and J 2 bases; bases outside gene matches: 4. The CDR3 is CASSSTTGGNQPQHF. In nucleotides, the CDR3 is TGTGCCAGCAGTTCAACGACAGGGGGCAATCAGCCCCAGCATTTT.